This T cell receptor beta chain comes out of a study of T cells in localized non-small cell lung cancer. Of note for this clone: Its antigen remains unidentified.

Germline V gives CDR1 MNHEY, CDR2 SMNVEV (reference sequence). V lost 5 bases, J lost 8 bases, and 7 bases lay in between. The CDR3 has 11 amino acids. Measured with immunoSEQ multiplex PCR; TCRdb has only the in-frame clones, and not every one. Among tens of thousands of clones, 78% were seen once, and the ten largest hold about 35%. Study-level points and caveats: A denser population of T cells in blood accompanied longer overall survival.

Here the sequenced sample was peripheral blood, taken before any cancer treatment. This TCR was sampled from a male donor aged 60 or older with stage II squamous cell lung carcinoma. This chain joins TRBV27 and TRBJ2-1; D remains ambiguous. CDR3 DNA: TGTGCCAGCAGTGACTTCGATGAGCAGTTCTTC. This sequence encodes CASSDFDEQFF.